This T cell receptor (beta chain) is from a study of blood T cell repertoires in COVID-19. The CDR3 sequence is 12 residues long. J lost 9 bases, V lost 5 bases, and 7 bases had no gene match. CDR1 SEHNR and CDR2 FQNEAQ come from the germline V gene (reference sequence). Libraries were prepared by immunoSEQ multiplex PCR; TCRdb keeps only in-frame clonotypes and omits some of them. Among about 98,000 clones, roughly 92% were seen once, and the ten largest hold under 2%. The TCR was taken from a woman aged 45-65 years with COVID-19, enrolled during active disease. The V and J genes are TRBV7-9 and TRBJ2-7, with 7 bases lining up with TRBD2. The sequenced sample consisted of peripheral blood. The CDR3 loop is CASSRGTTRQYF. Written as DNA, the CDR3 is TGTGCCAGCAGCCGAGGGACTACTCGGCAGTACTTC.